Sequencing of this T cell receptor (beta chain) was carried out in a study of blood T cell repertoires in COVID-19 (dated by TCRdb to the early 2020s). Study-level background: Collaborator samples came from the United States, Italy and Spain and covered acute and convalescent phases of COVID-19. The material from the prospective study consisted of cDNA or gDNA derived from T cells, B-cell-depleted T cells, or PBMCs. The repertoires were released in a freely available public database intended as a resource for research on the immune response to SARS-CoV-2. Samples came from the ongoing ImmuneRACE study (first 160 participants) plus 1,254 subjects from 6 global collaborators. Sample metadata almost always included a de-identified subject ID, COVID-19 status, age in years and sex. Where available, HLA class I and class II types were obtained from metadata supplied by the sample provider rather than from assay-based typing. Deeply sampled blood TCRbeta repertoires from subjects exposed to, actively infected with, or recovered from COVID-19 were included in the dataset.

On the study overall, not on this receptor specifically: The amount of clinical and demographic metadata varied by source and participant and was provided uncurated.

Including the terminal cysteine and phenylalanine, the CDR3 comprises 14 residues. The read is trimmed to its CDR3 DNA, 42 bases read in frame from base 1. CDR1 and CDR2 were assigned from the germline V gene as MDHEN and SYDVKM. V was cut back by 5 bases and J by 3 bases, leaving a gap of 14 bases between them. Only a few counts were recorded for this clone. The clone's antigen remains unknown. No base-level quality is on record; no much larger clone is a single base apart. TCRbeta CDR3 regions were amplified from genomic DNA using the immunoSEQ Assay, a bias-controlled multiplex PCR. The authors' analysis ran thus. The number of nucleated cells in each sample was estimated by amplification of reference gene primers within the assay. To quantify the absolute abundance of each unique TCRbeta CDR3 rearrangement, sequence reads were collapsed and filtered. For each sample, productive Simpson clonality was calculated as the square root of Simpson's diversity index across productive rearrangements. TCRdb retrieved this table from immuneACCESS and kept in-frame rearrangements only. Not all clones are present; in checked studies, unresolved V genes account for under half, and no reason is known for the remainder. V, J and clone size derive from that table, while D and trimming were established from the DNA sequence. The sample profile shows hundreds of thousands of clones; roughly 88% of them were found once. The ten largest account for 0.75% to 1% of the sample.

Enrolling through a virtual design, the prospective study's participants ranged in age from roughly 18 to 95 years and lived across about two dozen United States geographic areas. Cohort assignment in the prospective study relied on participant-reported clinical history from a screening survey and a study questionnaire. Recovered participants in ImmuneRACE Cohort 3 were defined as having two consecutive negative NP/OP PCR tests, clearance from a healthcare professional, or resolution of symptoms. Each participant in the prospective study had whole blood, serum and a nasopharyngeal or oropharyngeal swab collected by mobile phlebotomists. Prospective study participants could optionally give additional blood draws and questionnaires over an approximately 2-month period. Before DNA extraction, blood samples from the prospective study were shipped at room temperature or frozen.

The sequencing input was PBMCs or T cells enriched from blood (not recorded which). Rearrangement joined TRBV28 to TRBJ2-7; TRBD2 could be the D gene, as 7 bases match. This TCR was sampled from a woman between 25 and 40 years old who had recovered from COVID-19. In nucleotides, the sequence is TGTGCCAGCAGTGTGGGGGGGCCCATCTACGAGCAGTACTTC. Translated, this is CASSVGGPIYEQYF.